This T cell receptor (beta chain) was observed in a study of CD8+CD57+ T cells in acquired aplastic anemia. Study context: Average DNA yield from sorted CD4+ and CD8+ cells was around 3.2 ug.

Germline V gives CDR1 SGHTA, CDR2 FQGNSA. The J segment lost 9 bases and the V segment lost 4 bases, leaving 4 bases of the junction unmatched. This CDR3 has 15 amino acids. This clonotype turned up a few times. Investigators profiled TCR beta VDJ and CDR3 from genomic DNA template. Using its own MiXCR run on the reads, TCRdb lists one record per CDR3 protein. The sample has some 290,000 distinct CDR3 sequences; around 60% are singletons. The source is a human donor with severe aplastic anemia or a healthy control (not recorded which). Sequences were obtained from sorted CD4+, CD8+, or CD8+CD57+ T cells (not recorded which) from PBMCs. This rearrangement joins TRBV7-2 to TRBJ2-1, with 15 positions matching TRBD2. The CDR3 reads CASSSGLAGGGEQFF. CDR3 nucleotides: TGTGCCAGCAGCTCGGGACTAGCGGGAGGAGGTGAGCAGTTCTTC. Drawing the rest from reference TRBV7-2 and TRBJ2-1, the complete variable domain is GAGVSQSPSNKVTEKGKDVELRCDPISGHTALYWYRQSLGQGLEFLIYFQGNSAPDKSGLPSDRFSAERTGGSVSTLTIQRTQQEDSAVYLCASSSGLAGGGEQFFGPGTRLTVL.